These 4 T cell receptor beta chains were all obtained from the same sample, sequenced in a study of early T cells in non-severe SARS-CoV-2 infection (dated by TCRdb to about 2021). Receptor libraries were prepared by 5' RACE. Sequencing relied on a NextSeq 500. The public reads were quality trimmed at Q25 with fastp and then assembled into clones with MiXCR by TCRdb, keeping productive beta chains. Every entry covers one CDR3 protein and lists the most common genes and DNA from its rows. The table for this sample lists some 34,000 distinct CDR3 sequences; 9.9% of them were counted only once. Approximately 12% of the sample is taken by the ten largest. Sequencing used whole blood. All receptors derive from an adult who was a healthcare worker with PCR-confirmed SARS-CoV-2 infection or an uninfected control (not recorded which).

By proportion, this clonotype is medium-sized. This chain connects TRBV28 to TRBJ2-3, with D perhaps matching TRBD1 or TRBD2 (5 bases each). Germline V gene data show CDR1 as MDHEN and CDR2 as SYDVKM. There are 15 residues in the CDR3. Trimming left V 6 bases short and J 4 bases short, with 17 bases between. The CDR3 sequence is CASSPPVQGPDTQYF. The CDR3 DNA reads TGTGCCAGCAGCCCTCCCGTCCAGGGACCAGATACGCAGTATTTT. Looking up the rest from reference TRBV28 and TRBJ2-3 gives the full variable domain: DVKVTQSSRYLVKRTGEKVFLECVQDMDHENMFWYRQDPGLGLRLIYFSYDVKMKEKGDIPEGYSVSREKKERFSLILESASTNQTSMYLCASSPPVQGPDTQYFGPGTRLTVL.

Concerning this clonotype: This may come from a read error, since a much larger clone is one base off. The CDR3 coding sequence is TGTTCCAGCAGTTTCCCGGACATCCTTAGCACAGATACGCAGTATTTT. Protein sequence: CSSSFPDILSTDTQYF. The rearrangement joins TRBV28 to TRBJ2-3; the D gene is possibly TRBD1 (5 bases). The CDR3 has 16 residues. Germline CDR1 MDHEN, CDR2 SYDVKM.

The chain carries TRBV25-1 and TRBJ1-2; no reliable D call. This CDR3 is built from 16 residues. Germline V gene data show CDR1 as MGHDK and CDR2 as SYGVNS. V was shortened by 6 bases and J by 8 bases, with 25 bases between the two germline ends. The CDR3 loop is CASSPMSGEESDGYTF. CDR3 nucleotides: TGTGCCAGCAGCCCCATGAGCGGGGAAGAGTCCGACGGCTACACCTTC.

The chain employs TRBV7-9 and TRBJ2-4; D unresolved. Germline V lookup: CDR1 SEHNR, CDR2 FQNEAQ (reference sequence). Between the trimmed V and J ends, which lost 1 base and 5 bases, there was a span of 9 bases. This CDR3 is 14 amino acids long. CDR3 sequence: CASSLGAEQNIQYF. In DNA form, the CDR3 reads TGTGCCAGCAGCTTAGGGGCCGAGCAAAACATTCAGTACTTC.